This paragraph reports one T cell receptor beta chain. The antigen remains unidentified. This entry comes from a study of cytomegalovirus exposure and HLA in healthy donors. The study's findings and limits: Later analysis identified a missense DCLRE1C variant that was linked to TCR beta V- and J-gene trimming. Testing in vitro showed three CMV-associated chains specific for CMV antigens.

CDR1 and CDR2 from the germline V gene are SQVTM and ANQGSEA. V dropped 1 base and J dropped 6; count of bases not matched to a gene: 13. The CDR3 is 16 amino acids. PCR primers comprised 60 Vbeta and 13 Jbeta primers. Sequencing was performed with immunoSEQ multiplex PCR; in TCRdb, only in-frame clones are kept and a portion is missing. Of around 150,000 clones listed, 70% to 85% are singletons. This clonotype was obtained from a man aged 25 to 40 in good health and CMV-seropositive. Input material: PBMCs. The chain couples TRBV29-1 to TRBJ2-3; TRBD2 matches at 7 bases. CDR3 nucleotide sequence: TGCAGCGTTGAAGGGGGGTTCGGCGGGGGTGCTGATACGCAGTATTTT. It codes for CSVEGGFGGGADTQYF.